This T cell receptor (beta chain) comes out of a study of blood T cell repertoires in COVID-19. Study as a whole: T cells, B-cell-depleted T cells, or PBMCs supplied cDNA or gDNA.

Symptom resolution, clearance, or two negative PCRs marked the recovered donors of Cohort 3. Unmatched junction bases numbered 4, after V lost 1 base and J lost 1 base. The CDR3 is made up of 15 amino acids. Germline CDR1 and CDR2: SGHDN and FVKESK. The assay was immunoSEQ multiplex PCR, and TCRdb's table has in-frame clones only and misses some. The sample contains roughly 220,000 clones, around 90% of which appear only once. The receptor was derived from a woman in her 30s who had recovered from COVID-19. The specimen was PBMCs or T cells enriched from blood (not recorded which). The chain links TRBV14 to TRBJ2-7; TRBD1 agrees at 7 bases. Here the CDR3 DNA reads TGTGCCAGCAGCCAAGGGACAGGTCTATCCTACGAGCAGTACTTC. Amino acid sequence: CASSQGTGLSYEQYF. The variable domain in full, completed from reference TRBV14 and TRBJ2-7, reads EAGVTQFPSHSVIEKGQTVTLRCDPISGHDNLYWYRRVMGKEIKFLLHFVKESKQDESGMPNNRFLAERTGGTYSTLKVQPAELEDSGVYFCASSQGTGLSYEQYFGPGTRLTVT.